A single sample is the source of the 21 T cell receptor beta chains below, sequenced in a study of control samples from healthy donors and cancer patients. Clones were read by immunoSEQ multiplex PCR, and TCRdb kept only the in-frame ones, dropping some. Of about 160,000 clones listed, about 94% are singletons. Sequenced material: blood. The receptors come from a woman between 35 and 50 years old in good health.

The chain is built from TRBV9 and TRBJ1-6; D is unresolved. Germline V gives CDR1 SGDLS, CDR2 YYNGEE. The V and J ends lost 4 bases and 7 bases respectively, with 15 bases between them. The CDR3 consists of 15 residues. The CDR3 DNA sequence: TGTGCCAGCAGCCCCCAAACACGCGGGAATTCACCCCTCCACTTT. Its protein product is CASSPQTRGNSPLHF.

The chain carries TRBV6-2 or TRBV6-3 and TRBJ2-5; D is unclear. The CDR3 extends over 15 amino acids. Trimming stripped 5 bases from V and 2 bases from J, with 15 bases between. Germline V gene lookup returns CDR1 MNHEY and CDR2 SVGEGT. The CDR3 coding sequence is TGTGCCAGCAGTCGCCGATATACAAGGCAAGAGACCCAGTACTTC. It encodes CASSRRYTRQETQYF.

The DNA of the CDR3 is TGTGCCAGCAGCCGGGACCTGGGCTCTGGGGCCAACGTCCTGACTTTC. Its translation is CASSRDLGSGANVLTF. The chain joins TRBV7-2 to TRBJ2-6; possibly TRBD1 or TRBD2 for D (5 bases each). Trimming left V 5 bases short and J 0 bases short, with 11 bases between. Germline V gene data show CDR1 as SGHTA and CDR2 as FQGNSA. The CDR3 runs 16 residues.

This sequence joins TRBV6-6 and TRBJ1-2; 10 nucleotides line up with TRBD1. CDR1 and CDR2 from the germline V gene are MNHNY and SVGAGI (reference sequence). The CDR3 length is 15 residues. After removal of 2 bases from V and 4 bases from J, the junction contained 4 bases not matched to a gene. CDR3 residues: CASSYGDRGFYGYTF. Written as DNA, the CDR3 is TGTGCCAGCAGTTACGGGGACAGGGGATTCTATGGCTACACCTTC.

CDR3 in DNA: TGTGCCAGTAGTATTGACCGGGCCTCTAAAGGGAATTCACCCCTCCACTTT. This sequence encodes CASSIDRASKGNSPLHF. This sequence joins TRBV19 and TRBJ1-6, with unresolved D. The V gene lost 3 bases and the J gene lost 7 bases, with 19 bases spanning the gap. Germline CDR1 LNHDA, CDR2 SQIVND (reference sequence). The CDR3 is 17 residues long. Based on the CDR3 plus reference TRBV19 and TRBJ1-6, the full variable domain is DGGITQSPKYLFRKEGQNVTLSCEQNLNHDAMYWYRQDPGQGLRLIYYSQIVNDFQKGDIAEGYSVSREKKESFPLTVTSAQKNPTAFYLCASSIDRASKGNSPLHFGNGTRLTVT.

The table lists this clone with a count of one. The chain links TRBV29-1 to TRBJ2-5, with no clear D. The ends were cut back, 5 bases at V and 2 bases at J, with 15 bases in the middle. The germline CDR1 and CDR2 sequences are SQVTM and ANQGSEA. CDR3 size: 14 residues. The DNA of the CDR3 is TGCAGCGTTAAAATCGTGGACGGGCAAGAGACCCAGTACTTC. Protein: CSVKIVDGQETQYF.

The V call is TRBV11-1, the J call TRBJ2-3; D perhaps matches TRBD2 (6 bases). The germline V gene encodes CDR1 SGHAT and CDR2 FQDESV (reference sequence). This CDR3 has 14 residues. Trimming removed 1 base at V and 4 bases at J, with 9 bases between. The CDR3 loop reads CASSLVGGPDTQYF. The CDR3 nucleotides read TGTGCCAGCAGCTTAGTAGGAGGGCCAGATACGCAGTATTTT.

The genes are TRBV28 and TRBJ1-2; 10 nucleotides line up with TRBD1. The CDR3 spans 15 residues. Germline V gene data show CDR1 as MDHEN and CDR2 as SYDVKM. V shed 6 bases and J 4 bases; nucleotides not matched to a gene: 8. CDR3 sequence (DNA): TGTGCCAGCAGGACCAGGACAGGGGGGCCCTATGGCTACACCTTC. Its protein product is CASRTRTGGPYGYTF.

The chain combines TRBV6-6 with TRBJ1-1; possible D gene TRBD1, 6 bases. This CDR3 is 15 amino acids long. Looked up from germline, CDR1 is MNHNY and CDR2 is SVGAGI (reference sequence). V was pared by 6 bases and J by 4 bases, with 18 bases between. This CDR3 reads CASRDKGGVGTEAFF. The CDR3 DNA is TGTGCCAGCAGAGACAAGGGGGGTGTGGGCACTGAAGCTTTCTTT.

With regard to this clone: This sample also contains other DNA sequences that code for the same CDR3. The chain is built from TRBV6-5 and TRBJ1-1; no clear D gene. V gave up 0 bases and J gave up 3 bases, with 14 bases separating them. The germline CDR1 and CDR2 sequences are MNHEY and SVGAGI. This CDR3 is built from 16 residues. Here the CDR3 reads CASSYSLARTYTEAFF. CDR3 sequence (DNA): TGTGCCAGCAGTTACTCGCTCGCCAGAACCTACACTGAAGCTTTCTTT.

The CDR3 is CASSFSGNQPQHF. The CDR3 DNA follows: TGTGCCAGCAGCTTTTCAGGGAATCAGCCCCAGCATTTT. V is TRBV11-2 and J is TRBJ1-5; TRBD1 is a possible D gene (5 bases). The CDR3 has 13 residues. With 3 bases removed from V and 4 bases from J, the gap between germline ends came to 7 bases. Germline values: CDR1 SGHAT, CDR2 FQNNGV.

The chain couples TRBV5-1 to TRBJ1-1; TRBD1 is a possible D gene (5 bases). The germline V gene has CDR1 SGHRS and CDR2 YFSETQ. There are 15 residues in the CDR3. Trimming pared 4 bases from V and 0 bases from J, leaving 13 bases between. CDR3 sequence reads: CASSMGWGMNTEAFF. The CDR3 DNA is TGCGCCAGCAGCATGGGCTGGGGGATGAACACTGAAGCTTTCTTT.

The chain recombines TRBV12-3 or TRBV12-4 with TRBJ2-1; D is ambiguous. V was clipped by 1 base and J by 8 bases, with 6 bases between them. This CDR3 has 12 amino acids. DNA for the CDR3: TGTGCCAGCAGTTTAGGGCCGTATGAGCAGTTCTTC. Translating gives CASSLGPYEQFF.

This chain joins TRBV7-2 and TRBJ2-7; 8 nucleotides line up with TRBD1. The CDR3 runs 14 residues. CDR1 and CDR2 (germline): SGHTA, FQGNSA. Trimming removed 5 bases from V and 1 base from J; junction bases left unmatched: 4. CDR3 DNA: TGTGCCAGCAGCCGGGACAGGATTTCCTACGAGCAGTACTTC. The encoded protein is CASSRDRISYEQYF. Based on the CDR3 plus reference TRBV7-2 and TRBJ2-7, the full variable domain is GAGVSQSPSNKVTEKGKDVELRCDPISGHTALYWYRQSLGQGLEFLIYFQGNSAPDKSGLPSDRFSAERTGGSVSTLTIQRTQQEDSAVYLCASSRDRISYEQYFGPGTRLTVT.

The V and J genes are TRBV5-1 and TRBJ2-1, with TRBD2 identical over 14 bases. CDR3 length: 14 residues. Germline-derived CDR1 and CDR2 are SGHRS and YFSETQ. V gave up 4 bases and J gave up 8 bases; unmatched junction bases: 2. CDR3 sequence (DNA): TGCGCCAGCAGCCCGGGACTAGCGGGAGATGAGCAGTTCTTC. It is translated as CASSPGLAGDEQFF. The whole variable domain, filled in from reference TRBV5-1 and TRBJ2-1, reads KAGVTQTPRYLIKTRGQQVTLSCSPISGHRSVSWYQQTPGQGLQFLFEYFSETQRNKGNFPGRFSGRQFSNSRSEMNVSTLELGDSALYLCASSPGLAGDEQFFGPGTRLTVL.

The V gene is TRBV5-6, the J gene TRBJ1-2, with TRBD1 matching over 9 bases. The CDR3 extends over 13 amino acids. Per the germline V gene, CDR1 is SGHDT and CDR2 is YYEEEE. The ends lost 6 bases at V and 8 bases at J; junction bases unmatched: 8. The CDR3, as DNA: TGTGCCAGCAAAAAACAGGGGGCTGGAGGCTACACCTTC. Translating gives CASKKQGAGGYTF. The full variable domain, rest sourced from reference TRBV5-6 and TRBJ1-2, is DAGVTQSPTHLIKTRGQQVTLRCSPKSGHDTVSWYQQALGQGPQFIFQYYEEEERQRGNFPDRFSGHQFPNYSSELNVNALLLGDSALYLCASKKQGAGGYTFGSGTRLTVV.

The chain uses TRBV5-5 and TRBJ2-7; D tentatively reads TRBD1 or TRBD2 (5 bases each). Germline-derived CDR1 and CDR2 are SGHKS and YYEKEE (reference sequence). This CDR3 is built from 15 residues. Between the trimmed V and J ends, which lost 4 bases and 0 bases, there was a span of 14 bases. The CDR3 DNA is TGTGCCAGCAGCACGGGACGGTGGGTCTCCTACGAGCAGTACTTC. It is translated as CASSTGRWVSYEQYF. Using reference TRBV5-5 and TRBJ2-7 for the parts outside the CDR3, the full variable domain is DAGVTQSPTHLIKTRGQQVTLRCSPISGHKSVSWYQQVLGQGPQFIFQYYEKEERGRGNFPDRFSARQFPNYSSELNVNALLLGDSALYLCASSTGRWVSYEQYFGPGTRLTVT.

The rearrangement joins TRBV3-1 (or the pseudogene TRBV3-2) to TRBJ1-2; TRBD1 matches at 8 bases. Germline CDR1 LGHDT, CDR2 YNNKEL (reference sequence). Trimming took 0 bases from V and 7 from J; bases not matched to a gene: 4. This CDR3 has 14 amino acids. The CDR3 DNA is TGTGCCAGCAGCCAAGAAGCCAGGGGGCCTGGCTACACCTTC. Protein sequence: CASSQEARGPGYTF.

The rearrangement joins TRBV6-1 to TRBJ1-1; D may be TRBD1 (5 bases). The CDR3 is 15 residues long. V was shortened by 5 bases and J by 4 bases, with 17 bases between the two germline ends. Looked up from germline, CDR1 is MNHNS and CDR2 is SASEGT. CDR3 coding DNA: TGTGCCAGCAGTAACGCAGGAGGCCAGGGCACTGAAGCTTTCTTT. It encodes CASSNAGGQGTEAFF.

The chain's CDR3 is CASSPSTGMGQPQHF. Written as DNA, the CDR3 is TGTGCCAGCAGCCCCTCAACAGGGATGGGGCAGCCCCAGCATTTT. J is TRBJ1-5 and V is TRBV6-5; tentative D call: TRBD1 (6 bases). Germline-derived CDR1 and CDR2 are MNHEY and SVGAGI. V was trimmed by 6 bases and J by 7 bases, leaving 19 bases between them. The CDR3 runs to 15 residues.

The CDR3 loop reads CASSQDMGAEGYGYTF. The CDR3 bases are TGCGCCAGCAGCCAAGATATGGGGGCGGAAGGCTATGGCTACACCTTC. V is TRBV4-3 and J is TRBJ1-2, with D perhaps matching TRBD1 (6 bases). Germline V CDR1 and CDR2: LGHNA, YSLEER. The CDR3 is 16 residues long. V was pared by 0 bases and J by 4 bases, with 15 bases between.